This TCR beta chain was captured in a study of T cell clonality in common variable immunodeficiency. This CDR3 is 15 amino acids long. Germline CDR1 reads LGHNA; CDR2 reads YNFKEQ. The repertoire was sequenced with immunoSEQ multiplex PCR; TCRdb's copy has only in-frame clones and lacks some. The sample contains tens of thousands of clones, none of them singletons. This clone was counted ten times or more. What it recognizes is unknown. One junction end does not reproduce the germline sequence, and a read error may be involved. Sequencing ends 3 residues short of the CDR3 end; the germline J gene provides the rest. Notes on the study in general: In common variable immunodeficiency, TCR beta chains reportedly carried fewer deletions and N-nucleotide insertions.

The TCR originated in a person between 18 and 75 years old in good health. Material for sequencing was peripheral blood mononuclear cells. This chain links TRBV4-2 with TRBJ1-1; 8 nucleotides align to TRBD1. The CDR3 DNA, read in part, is TGCGCCAGCAGCCAATACAGGGGGGGTGACACTGAA. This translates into CASSQYRGGDTE. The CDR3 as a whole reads CASSQYRGGDTEAFF.